The 3 T cell receptor beta chains below come from one sample, sequenced in a study of blood T cell repertoires in COVID-19. The protocol was immunoSEQ multiplex PCR, while the TCRdb copy is restricted to in-frame clones and leaves out a portion. The profile shows 150,000 to 180,000 clones, approximately 80% of them singletons. Material: peripheral blood. These receptors came from a woman aged 55-69 years with acute or convalescent COVID-19.

V and J are TRBV19 and TRBJ1-2; D is unclear. The CDR3 extends over 15 amino acids. Trimming took 5 bases from V and 2 from J, leaving 15 bases between them. Germline V gene lookup returns CDR1 LNHDA and CDR2 SQIVND (reference sequence). The CDR3 coding sequence is TGTGCCAGTAGTTTCACCGCCGGGTCAAACTATGGCTACACCTTC. Translation: CASSFTAGSNYGYTF.

The chain carries TRBV6-6 and TRBJ1-5; D is uncertain. CDR3 length: 13 residues. Per germline, CDR1 MNHNY and CDR2 SVGAGI (reference sequence). V was cut by 5 bases and J by 9 bases, with 14 bases left in between. CDR3 sequence reads: CASSPPGGMPQHF. The CDR3 nucleotides are TGTGCCAGCAGTCCACCCGGAGGGATGCCCCAGCATTTT.

DNA of the CDR3: TGTGCCAGCGACCCGGGACAGGGGGCTTACGAGCAGTACTTC. This sequence encodes CASDPGQGAYEQYF. This rearrangement joins TRBV19 to TRBJ2-7; 12 positions agree with TRBD1. The CDR3 runs 14 residues. Unmatched junction bases numbered 7, after V lost 9 bases and J lost 4 bases. Germline loops: CDR1 LNHDA, CDR2 SQIVND (reference sequence).